The 20 T cell receptor beta chains below were found in one sample sequenced in a study of blood T cell repertoires in COVID-19. Data came from immunoSEQ multiplex PCR; TCRdb stores just in-frame clones and leaves some out. This table has some 170,000 clones, 80% to 95% appearing once. Sequenced input: peripheral blood. The receptor source for this set is a woman aged 60 to 75 with COVID-19, enrolled during active disease.

This chain joins TRBV4-2 and TRBJ2-5; possibly TRBD2 for D (6 bases). V lost 1 base, J lost 1 base, and 10 bases lay in between. The CDR3 loop spans 15 amino acids. CDR1 LGHNA and CDR2 YNFKEQ come from the germline V gene. DNA of the CDR3: TGTGCCAGCAGCCAAGGGGGCGGGATCCAAGAGACCCAGTACTTC. Translation gives CASSQGGGIQETQYF.

The CDR3 sequence: CASSQGRGRQYEQYF. In DNA, the CDR3 is TGTGCCAGCAGCCAAGGAAGGGGCAGGCAATACGAGCAGTACTTC. The chain has TRBV4-2 and TRBJ2-7; possibly TRBD1 for D (5 bases). Trimming left V 1 base short and J 4 bases short, with 14 bases between. Germline loops: CDR1 LGHNA, CDR2 YNFKEQ. The CDR3 runs 15 residues.

This chain joins TRBV19 and TRBJ1-5, with D hard to call. This CDR3 spans 16 amino acids. The germline V gene has CDR1 LNHDA and CDR2 SQIVND (reference sequence). Trimming removed 5 bases at V and 6 bases at J, with 20 bases between. The CDR3 nucleotides read TGTGCCAGTAGTCCCGGAGGCGGATCGACCCGTCAGCCCCAGCATTTT. Translated: CASSPGGGSTRQPQHF.

The chain joins TRBV5-6 to TRBJ2-4; D possibly corresponds to TRBD1 (6 bases). This CDR3 comprises 15 residues. From germline, CDR1 is SGHDT and CDR2 YYEEEE. Trimming cost V 3 bases and J 0 bases, with 10 bases left between them. The CDR3 loop is CASSSRDTAKNIQYF. DNA for the CDR3: TGTGCCAGCAGCTCAAGGGACACAGCCAAAAACATTCAGTACTTC.

The V gene is TRBV4-3, the J gene TRBJ2-2; D not certain. Per the germline V gene, CDR1 is LGHNA and CDR2 is YSLEER. The CDR3 loop spans 15 amino acids. Trimming cost V 1 base and J 1 base, with 7 bases left between them. The DNA of the CDR3 is TGCGCCAGCAGCCAAGCCACTGTGAACACCGGGGAGCTGTTTTTT. Its translation is CASSQATVNTGELFF.

The genes are TRBV19 and TRBJ1-4, with 11 bases aligning to TRBD1. This CDR3 contains 17 residues. Germline trimming cut 5 bases from V and 1 base from J; bases unmatched to any gene: 6. Germline V gene sequence: CDR1 LNHDA, CDR2 SQIVND (reference sequence). CDR3 DNA: TGTGCCAGTAGTTCTCCGGGACAGGGGGTAACTAATGAAAAACTGTTTTTT. Encoded protein: CASSSPGQGVTNEKLFF.

The rearrangement joins TRBV10-3 to TRBJ1-3; D is possibly TRBD1 (5 bases). Germline loops: CDR1 ENHRY, CDR2 SYGVKD. V lost 6 bases and J lost 2, with 11 bases in between. This CDR3 region has 14 residues. The CDR3 bases are TGTGCCATCAGGGCTGGGGCGGCTGGAAACACCATATATTTT. Encoded protein: CAIRAGAAGNTIYF.

V is TRBV6-2 or TRBV6-3 and J is TRBJ1-1, with 8 bases lining up with TRBD1. Germline V lookup: CDR1 MNHEY, CDR2 SVGEGT. This CDR3 has 18 residues. V gave up 2 bases and J gave up 3 bases; unmatched junction bases: 14. The CDR3 loop is CASSYLDRELKFDTEAFF. CDR3 coding DNA: TGTGCCAGCAGTTACCTGGACAGGGAGTTAAAGTTTGACACTGAAGCTTTCTTT.

This rearrangement joins TRBV7-9 to TRBJ1-6; D remains unclear. From germline, CDR1 is SEHNR and CDR2 FQNEAQ (reference sequence). V lost 5 bases, J lost 9 bases, and 11 bases lay in between. The CDR3 is 13 amino acids. The DNA for the CDR3 is TGTGCCAGCAGCGCCCAAGCCGGTTCACCCCTCCACTTT. This sequence encodes CASSAQAGSPLHF.

This chain joins TRBV11-2 and TRBJ2-5; 8 nucleotides match TRBD1. V was clipped by 3 bases and J by 7 bases; unmatched bases: 4. Germline assignment: CDR1 SGHAT and CDR2 FQNNGV. This CDR3 contains 13 residues. The CDR3 region is CASSLDRERTQYF. For the CDR3, the DNA is TGTGCCAGCAGCTTGGACAGGGAACGGACCCAGTACTTC.

The chain has TRBV7-9 and TRBJ2-1; 9 bases line up with TRBD2. The germline V gene encodes CDR1 SEHNR and CDR2 FQNEAQ (reference sequence). V lost 1 base and J lost 4; bases outside the gene matches: 11. This CDR3 region has 18 residues. As DNA, the CDR3 is TGTGCCAGCAGCTTAGTGGCCCTTACTAGCGGGCAATACAATGAGCAGTTCTTC. Amino acid sequence: CASSLVALTSGQYNEQFF. The full variable domain, with the rest looked up from reference TRBV7-9 and TRBJ2-1, is DTGVSQNPRHKITKRGQNVTFRCDPISEHNRLYWYRQTLGQGPEFLTYFQNEAQLEKSRLLSDRFSAERPKGSFSTLEIQRTEQGDSAMYLCASSLVALTSGQYNEQFFGPGTRLTVL.

The chain links TRBV6-5 to TRBJ1-1; no reliable D call. The CDR3 consists of 12 residues. V gave up 6 bases and J gave up 8 bases, with 13 bases separating them. Looked up from germline, CDR1 is MNHEY and CDR2 is SVGAGI. CDR3 amino acids: CASRTAGKEAFF. The CDR3 DNA is TGTGCCAGCAGAACAGCGGGAAAAGAAGCTTTCTTT.

The chain links TRBV7-6 to TRBJ1-2; no clear D gene. Germline CDR1 is SGHVS and CDR2 is FNYEAQ. V dropped 1 base and J dropped 1 base, with 13 bases sitting between them. There are 16 residues in the CDR3. CDR3 bases: TGTGCCAGCAGCTTAGTAGGGCGGCGGGATAACTATGGCTACACCTTC. Translation gives CASSLVGRRDNYGYTF.

V and J are TRBV27 and TRBJ1-2; TRBD1 aligns across 7 bases. Unmatched junction bases numbered 5, after V lost 5 bases and J lost 2 bases. Germline V CDR1 and CDR2: MNHEY, SMNVEV (reference sequence). The CDR3 has 14 amino acids. CDR3 sequence (DNA): TGTGCCAGCAGTACCCGGGACAGAAACTATGGCTACACCTTC. It encodes CASSTRDRNYGYTF.

The chain has TRBV19 and TRBJ1-3, with D maybe TRBD1 (5 bases). Germline-derived CDR1 and CDR2 are LNHDA and SQIVND (reference sequence). The CDR3 contains 16 residues. V shed 2 bases and J shed 0 bases, with 11 bases lying between them. CDR3: CASSITGSSSGNTIYF. CDR3 DNA sequence: TGTGCCAGTAGTATAACAGGATCTTCCTCTGGAAACACCATATATTTT.

The V call is TRBV2, the J call TRBJ1-5; 8 bases agree with TRBD1. Germline CDR1 reads SNHLY; CDR2 reads FYNNEI. J was trimmed by 7 bases and V by 6 bases; bases with no gene match: 11. This CDR3 has 15 amino acids. CDR3 nucleotide sequence: TGTGCCAGCAGCCCCTCGCAGGGGGCCAAACAGCCCCAGCATTTT. It translates to CASSPSQGAKQPQHF.

This clone appeared a single time. This chain uses TRBV4-1 with TRBJ1-1; 8 bases fit TRBD1. Germline V gives CDR1 MGHRA, CDR2 YSYEKL. The CDR3 contains 15 residues. With 4 bases clipped from V and 4 bases from J, the junction kept 8 bases outside the gene matches. DNA of the CDR3: TGCGCCAGCAGCCCTGCAGGACAGGGTGGCACTGAAGCTTTCTTT. This translates into CASSPAGQGGTEAFF.

The V and J genes are TRBV6-5 and TRBJ2-5; 9 nucleotides match TRBD2. Germline values: CDR1 MNHEY, CDR2 SVGAGI. The CDR3 consists of 14 residues. V was clipped by 3 bases and J by 5 bases; unmatched bases: 4. CDR3 nucleotides: TGTGCCAGCAGTTATAGCGGGGGCCGGGAGACCCAGTACTTC. Amino acid sequence: CASSYSGGRETQYF.

This chain links TRBV27 with TRBJ2-3, with a tentative D call TRBD1 (5 bases). The length of the CDR3 is 13 residues. Per germline, CDR1 MNHEY and CDR2 SMNVEV (reference sequence). V was shortened by 6 bases and J by 4 bases, with 11 bases between the two germline ends. CDR3 amino acids: CASRQGHADTQYF. The CDR3 nucleotides read TGTGCCAGCAGACAAGGACACGCAGATACGCAGTATTTT.

The gene calls are TRBV4-1 and TRBJ1-6; 9 bases fit TRBD1. CDR3 size: 18 residues. Germline V gene sequence: CDR1 MGHRA, CDR2 YSYEKL. V was pared by 0 bases and J by 1 base, with 4 bases of the junction left unmatched. In DNA, the CDR3 is TGCGCCAGCAGCCAAGATTCACAGGGGGCATCCTATAATTCACCCCTCCACTTT. Amino acid sequence: CASSQDSQGASYNSPLHF.